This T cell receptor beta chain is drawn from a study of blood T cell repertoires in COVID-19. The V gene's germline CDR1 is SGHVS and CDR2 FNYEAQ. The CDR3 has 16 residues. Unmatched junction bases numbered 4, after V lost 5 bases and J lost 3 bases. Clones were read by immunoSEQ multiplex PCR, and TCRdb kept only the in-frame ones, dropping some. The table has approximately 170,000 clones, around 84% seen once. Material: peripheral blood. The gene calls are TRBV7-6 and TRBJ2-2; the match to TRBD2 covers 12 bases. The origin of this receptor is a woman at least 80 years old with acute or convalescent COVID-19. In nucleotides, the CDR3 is TGTGCCAGCAGCCACCGACTAGCGGGAGACACCGGGGAGCTGTTTTTT. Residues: CASSHRLAGDTGELFF.